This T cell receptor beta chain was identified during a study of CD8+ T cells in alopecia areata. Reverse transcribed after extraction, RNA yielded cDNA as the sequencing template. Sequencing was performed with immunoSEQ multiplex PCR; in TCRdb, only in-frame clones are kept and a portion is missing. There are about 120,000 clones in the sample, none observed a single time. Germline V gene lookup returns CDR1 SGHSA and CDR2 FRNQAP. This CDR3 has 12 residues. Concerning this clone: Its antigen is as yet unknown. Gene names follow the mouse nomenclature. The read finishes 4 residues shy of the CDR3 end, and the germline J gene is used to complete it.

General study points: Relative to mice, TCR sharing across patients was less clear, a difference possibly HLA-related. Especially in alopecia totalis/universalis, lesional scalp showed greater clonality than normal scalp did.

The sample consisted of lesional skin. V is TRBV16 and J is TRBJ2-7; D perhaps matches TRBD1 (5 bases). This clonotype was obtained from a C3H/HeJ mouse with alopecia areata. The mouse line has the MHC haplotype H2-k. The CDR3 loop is CASSLGTYEQYF. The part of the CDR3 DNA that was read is TGTGCAAGCAGCTTAGGGACATAT. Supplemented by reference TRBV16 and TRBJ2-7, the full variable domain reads NAGVIQTPRHKVTGKGQEATLWCEPISGHSAVFWYRQTIVQGLEFLTYFRNQAPIDDSGMPKERFSAQMPNQSHSTLKIQSTQPQDSAVYLCASSLGTYEQYFGPGTRLTVL.